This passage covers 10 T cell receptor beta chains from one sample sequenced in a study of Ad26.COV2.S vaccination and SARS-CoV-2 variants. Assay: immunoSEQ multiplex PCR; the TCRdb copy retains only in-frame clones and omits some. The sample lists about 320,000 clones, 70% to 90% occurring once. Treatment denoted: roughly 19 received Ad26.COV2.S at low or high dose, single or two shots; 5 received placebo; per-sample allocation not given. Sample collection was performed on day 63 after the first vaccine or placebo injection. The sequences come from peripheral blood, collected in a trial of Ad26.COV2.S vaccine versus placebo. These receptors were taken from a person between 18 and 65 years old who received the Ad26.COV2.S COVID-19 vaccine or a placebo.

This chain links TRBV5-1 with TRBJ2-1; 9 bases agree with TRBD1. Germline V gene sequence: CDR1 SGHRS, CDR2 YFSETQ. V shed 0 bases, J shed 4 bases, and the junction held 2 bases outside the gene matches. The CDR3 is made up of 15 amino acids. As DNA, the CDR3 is TGCGCCAGCAGCTTGGAGGGACAGGGTTACAATGAGCAGTTCTTC. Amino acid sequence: CASSLEGQGYNEQFF. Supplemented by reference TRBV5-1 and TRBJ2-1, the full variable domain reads KAGVTQTPRYLIKTRGQQVTLSCSPISGHRSVSWYQQTPGQGLQFLFEYFSETQRNKGNFPGRFSGRQFSNSRSEMNVSTLELGDSALYLCASSLEGQGYNEQFFGPGTRLTVL.

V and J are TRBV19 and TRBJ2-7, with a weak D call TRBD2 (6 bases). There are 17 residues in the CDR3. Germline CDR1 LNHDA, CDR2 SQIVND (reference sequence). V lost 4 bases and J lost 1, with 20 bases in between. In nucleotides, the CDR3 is TGTGCCAGTAGTACCACCCGAGGTGTGGGGGGTTCCTACGAGCAGTACTTC. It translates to CASSTTRGVGGSYEQYF.

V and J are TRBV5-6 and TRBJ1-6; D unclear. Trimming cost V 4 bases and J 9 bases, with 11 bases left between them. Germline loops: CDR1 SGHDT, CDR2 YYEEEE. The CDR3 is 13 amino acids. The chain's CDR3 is CASSPPNTSPLHF. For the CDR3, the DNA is TGTGCCAGCAGCCCACCTAACACTTCACCCCTCCACTTT.

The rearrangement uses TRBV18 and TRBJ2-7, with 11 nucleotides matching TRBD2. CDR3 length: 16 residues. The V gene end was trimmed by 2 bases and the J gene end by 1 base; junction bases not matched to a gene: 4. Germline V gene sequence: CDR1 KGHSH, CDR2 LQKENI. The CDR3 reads CASSPITSGGSYEQYF. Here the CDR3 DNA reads TGTGCCAGCTCACCAATAACTAGCGGGGGATCCTACGAGCAGTACTTC.

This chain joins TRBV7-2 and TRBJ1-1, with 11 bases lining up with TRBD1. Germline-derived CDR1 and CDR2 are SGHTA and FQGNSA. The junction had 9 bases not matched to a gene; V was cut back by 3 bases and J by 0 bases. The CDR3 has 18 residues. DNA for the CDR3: TGTGCCAGCAGCTTCCAACACGGGACAGGGGGTATGAACACTGAAGCTTTCTTT. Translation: CASSFQHGTGGMNTEAFF.

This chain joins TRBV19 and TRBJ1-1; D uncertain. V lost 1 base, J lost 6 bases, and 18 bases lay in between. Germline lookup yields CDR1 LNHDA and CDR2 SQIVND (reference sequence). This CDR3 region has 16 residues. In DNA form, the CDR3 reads TGTGCCAGTAGTATAGGCTTTCAGAAGGCGCTCGCTGAAGCTTTCTTT. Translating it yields CASSIGFQKALAEAFF.

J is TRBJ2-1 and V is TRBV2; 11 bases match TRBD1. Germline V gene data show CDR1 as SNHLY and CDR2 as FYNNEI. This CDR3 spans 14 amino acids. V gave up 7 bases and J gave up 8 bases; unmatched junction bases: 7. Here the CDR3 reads CASTRDRGYDEQFF. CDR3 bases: TGTGCCAGCACGCGGGACAGGGGGTATGATGAGCAGTTCTTC.

The CDR3 loop is CATSRGQAISNQPQHF. The DNA for the CDR3 is TGTGCCACCAGCCGCGGGCAGGCTATTAGCAATCAGCCCCAGCATTTT. The rearrangement joins TRBV15 to TRBJ1-5; D remains unclear. Per germline, CDR1 LNHNV and CDR2 YYDKDF (reference sequence). Trimming removed 5 bases from V and 0 bases from J, with 14 bases in between. This CDR3 region has 16 residues.

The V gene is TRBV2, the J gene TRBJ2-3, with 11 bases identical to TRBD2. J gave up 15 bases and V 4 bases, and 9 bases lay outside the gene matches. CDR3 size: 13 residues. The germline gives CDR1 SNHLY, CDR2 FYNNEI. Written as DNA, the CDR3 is TGTGCCAGCAGTGTCGGTCTAGCGGGGGGCCCATATTTT. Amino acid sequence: CASSVGLAGGPYF.

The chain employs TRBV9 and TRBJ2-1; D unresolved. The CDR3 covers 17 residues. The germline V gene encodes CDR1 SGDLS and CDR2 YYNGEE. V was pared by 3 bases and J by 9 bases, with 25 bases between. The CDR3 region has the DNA TGTGCCAGCAGCGAGAGACGGGCGGTCTCCCGAACTGGTGAGCAGTTCTTC. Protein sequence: CASSERRAVSRTGEQFF. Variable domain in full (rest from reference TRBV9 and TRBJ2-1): DSGVTQTPKHLITATGQRVTLRCSPRSGDLSVYWYQQSLDQGLQFLIQYYNGEERAKGNILERFSAQQFPDLHSELNLSSLELGDSALYFCASSERRAVSRTGEQFFGPGTRLTVL.